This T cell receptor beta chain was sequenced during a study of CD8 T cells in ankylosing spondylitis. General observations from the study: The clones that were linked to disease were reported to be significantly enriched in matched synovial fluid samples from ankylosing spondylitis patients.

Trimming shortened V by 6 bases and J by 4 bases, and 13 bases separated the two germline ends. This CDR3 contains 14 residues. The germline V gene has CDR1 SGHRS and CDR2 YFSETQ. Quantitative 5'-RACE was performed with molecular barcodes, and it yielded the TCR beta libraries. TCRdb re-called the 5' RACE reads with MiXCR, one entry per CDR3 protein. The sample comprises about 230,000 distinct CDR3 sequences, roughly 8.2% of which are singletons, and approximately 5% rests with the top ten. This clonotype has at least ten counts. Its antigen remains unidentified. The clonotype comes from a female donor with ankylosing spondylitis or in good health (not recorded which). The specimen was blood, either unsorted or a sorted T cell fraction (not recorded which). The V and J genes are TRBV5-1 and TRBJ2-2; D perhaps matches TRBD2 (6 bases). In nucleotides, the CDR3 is TGCGCCAGCACCACGACAGCGGGCACCGGGGAGCTGTTTTTT. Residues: CASTTTAGTGELFF.